This T cell receptor beta chain was retrieved from a study of radiotherapy plus CTLA-4 blockade in lung cancer. Across the whole study: Of all patients, around 19% responded objectively and approximately 31% showed disease control.

The method was immunoSEQ multiplex PCR; TCRdb's version includes in-frame clones alone and lacks a portion of them. The table shows around 40,000 clones, with approximately 70% occurring only once. This clone has a single count. Its cognate antigen is unknown. Broader study findings: There was expansion of tumor-derived TCR clones in blood after radiotherapy plus ipilimumab. Increased serum interferon-beta after radiation also reportedly predicted response strongly.

Sequences were derived from peripheral blood, sampled from a patient treated with radiotherapy plus ipilimumab. This clonotype was obtained from a human donor with non-small cell lung cancer who had stable disease on radiotherapy plus ipilimumab.

CDR3 nucleotide sequence: TGCGCCAGCCGGAGGGGCGCTGAAGAAAAACTGTTTTTT. Its translation is CASRRGAEEKLFF. The rearrangement uses TRBV5-1 and TRBJ1-4; tentatively, D is TRBD1 (5 bases). Germline V gene lookup returns CDR1 SGHRS and CDR2 YFSETQ. This CDR3 is 13 amino acids long. V was pared by 7 bases and J by 8 bases, with 15 bases between.